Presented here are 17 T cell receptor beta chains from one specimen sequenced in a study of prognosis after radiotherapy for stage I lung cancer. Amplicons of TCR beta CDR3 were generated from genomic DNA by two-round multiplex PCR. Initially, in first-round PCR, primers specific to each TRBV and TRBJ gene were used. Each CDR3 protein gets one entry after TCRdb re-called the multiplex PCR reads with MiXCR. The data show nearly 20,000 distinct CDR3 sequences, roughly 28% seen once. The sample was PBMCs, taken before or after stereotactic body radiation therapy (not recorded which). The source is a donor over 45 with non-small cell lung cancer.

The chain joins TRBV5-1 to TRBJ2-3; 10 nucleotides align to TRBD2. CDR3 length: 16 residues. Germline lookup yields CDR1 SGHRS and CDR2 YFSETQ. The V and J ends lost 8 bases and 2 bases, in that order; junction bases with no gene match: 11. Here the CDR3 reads CASSASLAGATDTQYF. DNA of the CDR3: TGCGCCAGTAGCGCGTCCCTAGCGGGGGCCACAGATACGCAGTATTTT. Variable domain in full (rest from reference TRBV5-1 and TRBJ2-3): KAGVTQTPRYLIKTRGQQVTLSCSPISGHRSVSWYQQTPGQGLQFLFEYFSETQRNKGNFPGRFSGRQFSNSRSEMNVSTLELGDSALYLCASSASLAGATDTQYFGPGTRLTVL.

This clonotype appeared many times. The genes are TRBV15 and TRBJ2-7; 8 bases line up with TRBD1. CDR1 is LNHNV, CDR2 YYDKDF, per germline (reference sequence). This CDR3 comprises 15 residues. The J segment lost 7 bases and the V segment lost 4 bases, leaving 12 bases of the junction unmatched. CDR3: CATSTSGTGAWEQYF. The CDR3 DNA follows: TGTGCCACCAGCACCAGTGGGACAGGCGCTTGGGAGCAGTACTTC.

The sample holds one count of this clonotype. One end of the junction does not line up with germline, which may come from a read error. The CDR3 loop reads CASGWDIRYEQYF. The CDR3 DNA sequence: TGCGCCAGCGGTTGGGACATTCGTTACGAGCAGTACTTC. V usage is TRBV27 and J usage is TRBJ2-7; D is perhaps TRBD1 (6 bases). The CDR3 runs 13 residues. Germline V gene lookup returns CDR1 MNHEY and CDR2 SMNVEV (reference sequence).

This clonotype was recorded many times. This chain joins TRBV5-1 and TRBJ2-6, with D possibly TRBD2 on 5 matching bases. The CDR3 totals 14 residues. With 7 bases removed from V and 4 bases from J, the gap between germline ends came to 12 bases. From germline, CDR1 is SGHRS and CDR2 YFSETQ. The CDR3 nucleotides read TGCGCCAGCCACCGGGATCCCGGGGCCAACGTCCTGACTTTC. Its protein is CASHRDPGANVLTF.

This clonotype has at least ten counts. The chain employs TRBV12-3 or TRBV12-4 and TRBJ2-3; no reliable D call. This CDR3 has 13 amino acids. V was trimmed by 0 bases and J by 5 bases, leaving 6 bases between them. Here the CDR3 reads CASSLAGKDTQYF. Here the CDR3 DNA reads TGTGCCAGCAGTTTAGCGGGCAAAGATACGCAGTATTTT.

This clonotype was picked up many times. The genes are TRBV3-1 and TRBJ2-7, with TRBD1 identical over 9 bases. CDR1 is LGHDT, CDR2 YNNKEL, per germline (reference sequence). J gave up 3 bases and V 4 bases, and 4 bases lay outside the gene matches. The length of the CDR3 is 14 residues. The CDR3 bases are TGTGCCAGCAGCCGACAGGGGGAGGTCTACGAGCAGTACTTC. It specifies CASSRQGEVYEQYF.

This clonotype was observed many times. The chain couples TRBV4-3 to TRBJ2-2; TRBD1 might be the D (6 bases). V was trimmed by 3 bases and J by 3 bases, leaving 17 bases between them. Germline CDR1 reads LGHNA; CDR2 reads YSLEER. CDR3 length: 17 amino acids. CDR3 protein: CASSQELPGQYTGELFF. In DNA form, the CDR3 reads TGCGCCAGCAGCCAGGAACTCCCGGGACAATACACCGGGGAGCTGTTTTTT.

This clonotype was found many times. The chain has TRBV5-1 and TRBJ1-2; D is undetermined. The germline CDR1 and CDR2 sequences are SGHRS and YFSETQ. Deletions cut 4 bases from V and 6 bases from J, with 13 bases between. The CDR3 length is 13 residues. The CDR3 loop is CASSRALDDGYTF. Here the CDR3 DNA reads TGCGCCAGCAGCCGCGCTCTAGACGATGGCTACACCTTC. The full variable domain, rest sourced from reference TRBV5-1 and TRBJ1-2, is KAGVTQTPRYLIKTRGQQVTLSCSPISGHRSVSWYQQTPGQGLQFLFEYFSETQRNKGNFPGRFSGRQFSNSRSEMNVSTLELGDSALYLCASSRALDDGYTFGSGTRLTVV.

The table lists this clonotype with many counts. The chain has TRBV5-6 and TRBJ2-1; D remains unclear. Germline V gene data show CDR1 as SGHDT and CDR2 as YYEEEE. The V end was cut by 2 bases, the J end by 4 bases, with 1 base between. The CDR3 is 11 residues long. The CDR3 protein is CASSFYNEQFF. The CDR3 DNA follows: TGTGCCAGCAGCTTTTACAATGAGCAGTTCTTC. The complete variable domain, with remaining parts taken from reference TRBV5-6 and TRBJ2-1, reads DAGVTQSPTHLIKTRGQQVTLRCSPKSGHDTVSWYQQALGQGPQFIFQYYEEEERQRGNFPDRFSGHQFPNYSSELNVNALLLGDSALYLCASSFYNEQFFGPGTRLTVL.

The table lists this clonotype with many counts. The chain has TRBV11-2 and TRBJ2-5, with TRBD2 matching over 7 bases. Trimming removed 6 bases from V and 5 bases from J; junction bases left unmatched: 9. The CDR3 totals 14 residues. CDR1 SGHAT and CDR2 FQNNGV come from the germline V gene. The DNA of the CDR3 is TGTGCCAGCAGTGAAACTAGCGCGAGCGAGACCCAGTACTTC. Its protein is CASSETSASETQYF.

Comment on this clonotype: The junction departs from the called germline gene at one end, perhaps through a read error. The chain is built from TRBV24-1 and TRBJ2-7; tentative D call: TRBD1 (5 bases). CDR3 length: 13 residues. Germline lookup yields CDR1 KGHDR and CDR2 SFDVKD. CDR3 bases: TGTGCCACCAGTGATCCAGGGCGGTGCGTGCAGTGCTTC. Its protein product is CATSDPGRCVQCF.

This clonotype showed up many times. This CDR3 reads CSATGTGSGNTIYF. Written as DNA, the CDR3 is TGCAGTGCAACCGGGACAGGCTCTGGAAACACCATATATTTT. The rearrangement joins TRBV20-1 to TRBJ1-3; 8 bases align to TRBD1. Germline trimming cut 6 bases from V and 0 bases from J; bases unmatched to any gene: 4. Germline V gene lookup returns CDR1 DFQATT and CDR2 SNEGSKA (reference sequence). This CDR3 region has 14 residues.

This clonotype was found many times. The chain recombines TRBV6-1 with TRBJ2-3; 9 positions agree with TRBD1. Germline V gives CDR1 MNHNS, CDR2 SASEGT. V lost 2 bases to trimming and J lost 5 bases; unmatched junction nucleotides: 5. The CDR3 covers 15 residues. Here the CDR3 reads CASSEWTGAIDTQYF. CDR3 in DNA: TGTGCCAGCAGTGAATGGACAGGGGCTATAGATACGCAGTATTTT.

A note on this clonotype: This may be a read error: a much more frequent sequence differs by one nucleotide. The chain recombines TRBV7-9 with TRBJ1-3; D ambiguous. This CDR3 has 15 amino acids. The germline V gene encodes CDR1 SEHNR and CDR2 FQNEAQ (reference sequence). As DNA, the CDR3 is TGTGCCAGCAGCTCTACTCGGGCCTCTGGAAACACCATACATTTT. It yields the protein CASSSTRASGNTIHF. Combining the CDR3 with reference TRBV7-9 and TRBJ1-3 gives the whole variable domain DTGVSQNPRHKITKRGQNVTFRCDPISEHNRLYWYRQTLGQGPEFLTYFQNEAQLEKSRLLSDRFSAERPKGSFSTLEIQRTEQGDSAMYLCASSSTRASGNTIHFGEGSWLTVV.

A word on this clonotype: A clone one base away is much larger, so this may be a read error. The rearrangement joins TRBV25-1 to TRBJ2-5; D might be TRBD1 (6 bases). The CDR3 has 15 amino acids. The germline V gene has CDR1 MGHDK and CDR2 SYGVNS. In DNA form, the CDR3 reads TGTGCCAGAAGTGAATGGGGGCAGGGGAAAGAGACCCAGTACTTC. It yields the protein CARSEWGQGKETQYF.

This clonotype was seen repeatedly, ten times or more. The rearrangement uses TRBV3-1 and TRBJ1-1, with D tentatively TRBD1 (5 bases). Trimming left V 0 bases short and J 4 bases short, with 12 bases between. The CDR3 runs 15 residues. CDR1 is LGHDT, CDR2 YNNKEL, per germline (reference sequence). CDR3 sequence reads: CASSQDARGGTEAFF. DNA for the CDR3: TGTGCCAGCAGCCAAGATGCGAGGGGCGGCACTGAAGCTTTCTTT.

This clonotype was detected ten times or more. The CDR3 sequence: CASSSGTGTQPQHF. CDR3 coding DNA: TGTGCCAGCAGCTCCGGGACAGGGACTCAGCCCCAGCATTTT. J is TRBJ1-5 and V is TRBV7-9; TRBD1 agrees at 9 bases. The germline V gene encodes CDR1 SEHNR and CDR2 FQNEAQ (reference sequence). Unmatched junction bases numbered 4, after V lost 4 bases and J lost 6 bases. The CDR3 totals 14 residues.